Listed below are T cell receptor beta chains from one sample, sequenced in a study of T cell responses to AZD1222 COVID-19 vaccine. The method was immunoSEQ multiplex PCR; TCRdb's version includes in-frame clones alone and lacks a portion of them. The table records 160,000 or so clones, 88% of them present only once. The sequencing used peripheral blood, collected 28 days after the second AZD1222 dose. Receptors were obtained from an adult who received the AZD1222 COVID-19 vaccine. Each CDR3 is given with its conserved first and last residue. The order of the fields is clone size, J gene, D gene, V gene, CDR3 DNA, CDR3 protein. A D gene is named only where the DNA matches it firmly. Clone size is stated in some rows and not others, as once, few, many or a class when expanded.

size: -; J: TRBJ2-7; D: TRBD1; V: TRBV11-3; DNA: TGTGCCAGCAGTCCTGGACAGGGTCATTCCTACGAGCAGTACTTC; CDR3: CASSPGQGHSYEQYF
size: once; J: TRBJ2-6; D: -; V: TRBV27; DNA: TGTGCCAGCAGTCTTGGGCGCTCTGGGGCCAACGTCCTGACTTTC; CDR3: CASSLGRSGANVLTF
size: -; J: TRBJ2-2; D: TRBD1; V: TRBV19; DNA: TGTGCCAGTAACAGGGACAGGGGAGGCACCGGGGAGCTGTTTTTT; CDR3: CASNRDRGGTGELFF
size: -; J: TRBJ2-5; D: -; V: TRBV21-1; DNA: TGTGCCAGCAGCACTTCACCCGGGGCTAAAGAGACCCAGTACTTC; CDR3: CASSTSPGAKETQYF
size: few; J: TRBJ2-1; D: -; V: TRBV3-1/TRBV3-2; DNA: TGTGCCAGCAGCCAAGTCGCGGGGGAGCAGTTCTTC; CDR3: CASSQVAGEQFF
size: -; J: TRBJ1-1; D: -; V: TRBV2; DNA: TGTGCCAGCACCGTATTGGTAAACACTGAAGCTTTCTTT; CDR3: CASTVLVNTEAFF
size: -; J: TRBJ2-1; D: TRBD1; V: TRBV5-1; DNA: TGCGCCAGCAGCTCAACAGGGGTTACCTACAATGAGCAGTTCTTC; CDR3: CASSSTGVTYNEQFF
size: -; J: TRBJ1-6; D: TRBD1; V: TRBV27; DNA: TGTGCCAGCAGGAAGGGACAGGCAAATTCACCCCTCCACTTT; CDR3: CASRKGQANSPLHF
size: -; J: TRBJ1-2; D: -; V: TRBV15; DNA: TGTGCCACCAGCCGCCCGGGACTAGCTGGCTACACCTTC; CDR3: CATSRPGLAGYTF
size: -; J: TRBJ2-5; D: -; V: TRBV5-6; DNA: TGTGCCAGCAGCTTGCTAGAGACCCAGTACTTC; CDR3: CASSLLETQYF
size: -; J: TRBJ2-1; D: -; V: TRBV20-1; DNA: TGCAGTGCTCGAGATATGGGTGAGCAGTTCTTC; CDR3: CSARDMGEQFF
size: -; J: TRBJ1-1; D: TRBD1; V: TRBV2; DNA: TGTGCCAGCACCTCACAGGGGGCGTATGAAGCTTTCTTT; CDR3: CASTSQGAYEAFF
size: -; J: TRBJ2-5; D: -; V: TRBV5-1; DNA: TGCGCCAGCAGCTTAGACACCTCCCAAGAGACCCAGTACTTC; CDR3: CASSLDTSQETQYF
size: once; J: TRBJ2-3; D: -; V: TRBV4-1; DNA: TGCGCCAGCAGCCAAGATCGGAACACAGATACGCAGTATTTT; CDR3: CASSQDRNTDTQYF
size: -; J: TRBJ2-2; D: -; V: TRBV5-1; DNA: TGCGCCAGCAGCTTGTTGGCCCAGAACACCGGGGAGCTGTTTTTT; CDR3: CASSLLAQNTGELFF
size: -; J: TRBJ2-5; D: TRBD2; V: TRBV5-1; DNA: TGCGCCAGCAGCGTAGCCGGGACTAGAGAAGAGACCCAGTACTTC; CDR3: CASSVAGTREETQYF
size: -; J: TRBJ1-2; D: -; V: TRBV6-5; DNA: TGTGCCTCAGGGAGAGGGGATTATGGCTACACCTTC; CDR3: CASGRGDYGYTF
size: -; J: TRBJ2-1; D: -; V: TRBV30; DNA: TGTGCCTGGAGTGTAGGTTGGAGCCCCAATGAGCAGTTCTTC; CDR3: CAWSVGWSPNEQFF
size: once; J: TRBJ1-2; D: TRBD1; V: TRBV7-2; DNA: TGTGCCAGCAGCTCGGACAGGGGTCTGGGGGGCTACACCTTC; CDR3: CASSSDRGLGGYTF
size: -; J: TRBJ2-1; D: TRBD2; V: TRBV12-5; DNA: TGTGCTAGTGGTAGTACGGGGGGGCCGGTTGAGCAGTTCTTC; CDR3: CASGSTGGPVEQFF
size: few; J: TRBJ1-2; D: -; V: TRBV6-5; DNA: TGTGCCAGCAGCCGAGCTCAAGAATCTAACTATGGCTACACCTTC; CDR3: CASSRAQESNYGYTF
size: -; J: TRBJ1-1; D: -; V: TRBV4-1; DNA: TGCGCCAGCAGCCAAGCCTACGAGAACACTGAAGCTTTCTTT; CDR3: CASSQAYENTEAFF
size: -; J: TRBJ2-5; D: TRBD2; V: TRBV4-1; DNA: TGCGCCAGCAGCCAAGAGGATCTAGCGGGGGACGCGTACCAAGAGACCCAGTACTTC; CDR3: CASSQEDLAGDAYQETQYF
size: -; J: TRBJ2-1; D: TRBD2; V: TRBV5-4; DNA: TGTGCCAGCAGCCAGAACCTCAACTCCGGGACTAGCGGTAATGAGCAGTTCTTC; CDR3: CASSQNLNSGTSGNEQFF
size: -; J: TRBJ1-1; D: -; V: TRBV19; DNA: TGTGCCAGCCTTAGGGGGGGACCTACTACCGGAGAGGCTTTCTTT; CDR3: CASLRGGPTTGEAFF
size: -; J: TRBJ1-1; D: -; V: TRBV29-1; DNA: TGCAGCGTTGTTGATTTTTTAGGATCGGCTGAAGCTTTCTTT; CDR3: CSVVDFLGSAEAFF
size: once; J: TRBJ2-5; D: TRBD1; V: TRBV7-9; DNA: TGTGCCAGCACACAACAGGGGGAGACCCAGTACTTC; CDR3: CASTQQGETQYF
size: -; J: TRBJ1-1; D: -; V: TRBV15; DNA: TGTGCCACCAGCAGAGATCGGGGGAGAGCTTTCTTT; CDR3: CATSRDRGRAFF
size: -; J: TRBJ1-2; D: TRBD1; V: TRBV7-6; DNA: TGTGCCAGCAGCTTAGAGTCGGCAGGGGGCCCCTACTATGGCTACACCTTC; CDR3: CASSLESAGGPYYGYTF
size: -; J: TRBJ2-1; D: -; V: TRBV6-2/TRBV6-3; DNA: TGTGCCAGCAGTTATGCTGGGCTACTCAATGAGCAGTTCTTC; CDR3: CASSYAGLLNEQFF
size: -; J: TRBJ2-2; D: -; V: TRBV6-2/TRBV6-3; DNA: TGTGCCAGCAGTTTCAATCTAGGGAACACCGGGGAGCTGTTTTTT; CDR3: CASSFNLGNTGELFF
size: -; J: TRBJ2-3; D: -; V: TRBV30; DNA: TGTGCCTGGTGTGGGGTAAGGGATCACACAGATACGCAGTATTTT; CDR3: CAWCGVRDHTDTQYF
size: -; J: TRBJ1-3; D: -; V: TRBV25-1; DNA: TGTGCCAGCAGTGAGGAGCCTCTGACTGGAAACACCATATATTTT; CDR3: CASSEEPLTGNTIYF
size: -; J: TRBJ2-1; D: -; V: TRBV6-1; DNA: TGTGCCAGCAGTGAAAGGGGGCGGGGGTTCTACAATGAGCAGTTCTTC; CDR3: CASSERGRGFYNEQFF
size: -; J: TRBJ2-1; D: -; V: TRBV7-2; DNA: TGTGCCAGCACCACTCTGGGGTTCCCCTACAATGAGCAGTTCTTC; CDR3: CASTTLGFPYNEQFF
size: -; J: TRBJ2-1; D: -; V: TRBV10-3; DNA: TGTGCCATCAGTGCCTCGGACGGCAAGTTCAAGCAGTTCTTC; CDR3: CAISASDGKFKQFF
size: -; J: TRBJ2-2; D: TRBD1; V: TRBV9; DNA: TGTGCCAGCACCACAGGACAGGGGAACACCGGGGAGCTGTTTTTT; CDR3: CASTTGQGNTGELFF
size: -; J: TRBJ2-7; D: -; V: TRBV11-2; DNA: TGTGCCAGCAGCTTATGGGGCTTGAGCTACGAGCAGTACTTC; CDR3: CASSLWGLSYEQYF
size: -; J: TRBJ2-1; D: TRBD1; V: TRBV11-2; DNA: TGTGCCAGCAGCTTAGGATGGAGACAGGGCACCTACAATGAGCAGTTCTTC; CDR3: CASSLGWRQGTYNEQFF
size: -; J: TRBJ1-1; D: TRBD1; V: TRBV7-9; DNA: TGTGCCAGCAGCTTAGGACAGGGGTTGAACACTGAAGCTTTCTTT; CDR3: CASSLGQGLNTEAFF
size: -; J: TRBJ1-5; D: -; V: TRBV9; DNA: TGTGCCAGCAGCCCCCGCCCCGATAGCAATCAGCCCCAGCATTTT; CDR3: CASSPRPDSNQPQHF
size: -; J: TRBJ2-2; D: -; V: TRBV19; DNA: TGTGCCAGTAGTATCGGAGCAACCAGGAACACCGGGGAGCTGTTTTTT; CDR3: CASSIGATRNTGELFF
size: -; J: TRBJ1-1; D: TRBD1; V: TRBV7-9; DNA: TGTGCCAGCAGCCCAGGACAGGGAGGTAGCACTGAAGCTTTCTTT; CDR3: CASSPGQGGSTEAFF
size: once; J: TRBJ1-2; D: TRBD1; V: TRBV30; DNA: TGTGCCTGGGGACAGGGAGGATATGGCTACACCTTC; CDR3: CAWGQGGYGYTF
size: -; J: TRBJ2-2; D: -; V: TRBV5-4; DNA: TGTGCCAGCAGCTTAGTGACACATACCGGGGAGCTGTTTTTT; CDR3: CASSLVTHTGELFF
size: -; J: TRBJ2-7; D: -; V: TRBV18; DNA: TGTGCCAGCTCACCACTATTCCTCTACGAGCAGTACTTC; CDR3: CASSPLFLYEQYF
size: -; J: TRBJ1-5; D: -; V: TRBV7-9; DNA: TGTGCCAGCAGCTATAGCAATCAGCCCCAGCATTTT; CDR3: CASSYSNQPQHF
size: -; J: TRBJ1-2; D: -; V: TRBV6-5; DNA: TGTGCCAGCAGTCTCGGGACAATCTATGGCTACACCTTC; CDR3: CASSLGTIYGYTF
size: -; J: TRBJ2-7; D: -; V: TRBV7-8; DNA: TGTGCCAGCAGCCCCGCGCCGACAGACTACGAGCAGTACTTC; CDR3: CASSPAPTDYEQYF
size: -; J: TRBJ1-2; D: -; V: TRBV20-1; DNA: TGCAGTGCTAGTGGCAGACTCGGATATGGCTACACCTTC; CDR3: CSASGRLGYGYTF
size: -; J: TRBJ2-1; D: -; V: TRBV9; DNA: TGTGCCAGCAGCGTCTCTGGGGAGTCCTACAATGAGCAGTTCTTC; CDR3: CASSVSGESYNEQFF
size: -; J: TRBJ1-5; D: -; V: TRBV6-2/TRBV6-3; DNA: TGTGCCAGCAGTTACGGAGGGACCGTGAGGGATCAGCCCCAGCATTTT; CDR3: CASSYGGTVRDQPQHF
size: -; J: TRBJ1-2; D: TRBD1; V: TRBV10-3; DNA: TGTGCCATCAGTGAGCGGGACAGAGACTCAGGTGGCTACACCTTC; CDR3: CAISERDRDSGGYTF
size: -; J: TRBJ2-7; D: TRBD1; V: TRBV10-3; DNA: TGTGCCATCAGAGAAGACAGGGTAGCATACGAGCAGTACTTC; CDR3: CAIREDRVAYEQYF
size: -; J: TRBJ2-7; D: TRBD1; V: TRBV7-9; DNA: TGTGCCAGCAGCTCCGGGACAGGGGGAACCTACGAGCAGTACTTC; CDR3: CASSSGTGGTYEQYF
size: -; J: TRBJ2-1; D: -; V: TRBV18; DNA: TGTGCCAGCTCACCAACTGAAGAGGGGCAGTTCTTC; CDR3: CASSPTEEGQFF
size: -; J: TRBJ1-6; D: -; V: TRBV6-5; DNA: TGTGCCAGCAGTTACTCGAGGGGTTATCGGAATTCACCCCTCCACTTT; CDR3: CASSYSRGYRNSPLHF
size: -; J: TRBJ2-7; D: TRBD1; V: TRBV6-1; DNA: TGTGCCAGCAGTGAGGGACAGGGGGCTTTATACGAGCAGTACTTC; CDR3: CASSEGQGALYEQYF
size: -; J: TRBJ1-2; D: TRBD1; V: TRBV6-5; DNA: TGTGCCAGCAGTTACTCGAATACAGGGGGCGACTATGGCTACACCTTC; CDR3: CASSYSNTGGDYGYTF